This TCR beta chain was documented in a study of patients and donors after allogeneic stem cell transplantation. The CDR3 is 12 amino acids. CDR1 is DFQATT, CDR2 SNEGSKA, per germline (reference sequence). V gave up 8 bases and J gave up 1 base, with 11 bases separating them. Each CDR3 protein gets one entry after TCRdb re-called the RT-PCR reads with MiXCR. The table shows about 150,000 distinct CDR3 sequences, with approximately 25% occurring only once. The receptor was derived from a human donor who was either an allogeneic HSCT recipient or a stem cell or donor lymphocyte infusion donor (not recorded which). It is not recorded whose cells these are; they may come from a transplant donor. The V call is TRBV20-1, the J call TRBJ1-1, with D perhaps matching TRBD1 (5 bases). Specimen: blood, either unsorted or a sorted T cell fraction (not recorded which). For the CDR3, the DNA is TGCAGTCAGAAGGGACCGAACACTGAAGCTTTCTTT. Residues: CSQKGPNTEAFF.